This TCR beta chain was obtained from a study of identical twins. The CDR3 runs to 14 residues. Trimming left V 3 bases short and J 6 bases short, with 13 bases between. Per the germline V gene, CDR1 is KGHDR and CDR2 is SFDVKD. In TCRdb, the 5' RACE reads were re-called with MiXCR into one record per CDR3 protein. The sample includes 300,000 to 350,000 distinct CDR3 sequences, 12% seen only once; the top ten take around 7.2%. This clonotype occurred a few times. This sample was also put to use in a study of yellow fever vaccine responses in identical twins.

This sequence was found in a woman in her late teens or twenties in good health. V is TRBV24-1 and J is TRBJ1-2; D is possibly TRBD1 (6 bases). The sample consisted of CD8+ T cells sorted from blood. The CDR3, as DNA: TGTGCCACCAGTGATCCAGGGGAGCCCGATGGCTACACCTTC. Translation: CATSDPGEPDGYTF.